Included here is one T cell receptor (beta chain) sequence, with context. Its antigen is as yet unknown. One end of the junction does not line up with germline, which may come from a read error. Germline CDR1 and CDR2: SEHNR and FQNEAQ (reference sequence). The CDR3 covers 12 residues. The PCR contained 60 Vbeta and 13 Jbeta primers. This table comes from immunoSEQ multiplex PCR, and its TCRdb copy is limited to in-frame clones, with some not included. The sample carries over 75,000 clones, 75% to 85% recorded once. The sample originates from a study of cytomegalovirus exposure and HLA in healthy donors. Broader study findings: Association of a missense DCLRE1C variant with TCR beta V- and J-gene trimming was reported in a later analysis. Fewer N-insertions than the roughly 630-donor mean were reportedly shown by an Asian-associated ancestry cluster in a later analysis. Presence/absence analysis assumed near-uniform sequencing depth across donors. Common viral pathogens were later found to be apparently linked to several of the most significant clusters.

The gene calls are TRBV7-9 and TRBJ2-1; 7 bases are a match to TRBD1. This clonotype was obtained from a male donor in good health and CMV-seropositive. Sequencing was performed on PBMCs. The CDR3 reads CSSSLAGGEQFF. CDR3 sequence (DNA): TGTTCCAGCAGCTTAGCAGGGGGTGAGCAGTTCTTC.